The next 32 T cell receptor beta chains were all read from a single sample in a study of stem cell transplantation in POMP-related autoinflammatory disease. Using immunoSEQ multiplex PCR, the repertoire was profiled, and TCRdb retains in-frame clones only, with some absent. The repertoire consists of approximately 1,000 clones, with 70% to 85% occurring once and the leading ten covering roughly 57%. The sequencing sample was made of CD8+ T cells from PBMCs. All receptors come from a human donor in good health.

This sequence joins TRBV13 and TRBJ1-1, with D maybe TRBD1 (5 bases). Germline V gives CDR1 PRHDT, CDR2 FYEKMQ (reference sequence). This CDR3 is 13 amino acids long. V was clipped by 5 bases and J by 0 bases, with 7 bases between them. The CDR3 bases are TGTGCCAGCAGCCCAGGGTTGAACACTGAAGCTTTCTTT. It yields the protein CASSPGLNTEAFF. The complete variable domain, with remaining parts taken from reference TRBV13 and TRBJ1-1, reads AAGVIQSPRHLIKEKRETATLKCYPIPRHDTVYWYQQGPGQDPQFLISFYEKMQSDKGSIPDRFSAQQFSDYHSELNMSSLELGDSALYFCASSPGLNTEAFFGQGTRLTVV.

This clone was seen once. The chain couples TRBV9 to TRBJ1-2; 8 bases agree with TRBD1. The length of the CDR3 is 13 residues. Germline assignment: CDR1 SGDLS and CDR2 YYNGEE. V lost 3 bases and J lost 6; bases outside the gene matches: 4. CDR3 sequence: CASSGTGGDGYTF. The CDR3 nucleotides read TGTGCCAGCAGCGGAACAGGGGGGGATGGCTACACCTTC.

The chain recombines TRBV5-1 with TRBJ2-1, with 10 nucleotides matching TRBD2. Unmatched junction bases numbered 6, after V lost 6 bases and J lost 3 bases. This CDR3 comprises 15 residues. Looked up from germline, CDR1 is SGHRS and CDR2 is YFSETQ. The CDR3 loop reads CASTRTSGGYNEQFF. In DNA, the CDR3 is TGCGCCAGCACCAGGACTAGCGGTGGCTACAATGAGCAGTTCTTC.

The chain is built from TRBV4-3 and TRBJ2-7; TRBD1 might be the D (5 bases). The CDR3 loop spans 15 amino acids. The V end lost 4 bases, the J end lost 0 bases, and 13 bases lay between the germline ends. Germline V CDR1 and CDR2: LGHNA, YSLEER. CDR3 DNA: TGCGCCAGCAGCCGCCACCCACAGGACTCCTACGAGCAGTACTTC. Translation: CASSRHPQDSYEQYF.

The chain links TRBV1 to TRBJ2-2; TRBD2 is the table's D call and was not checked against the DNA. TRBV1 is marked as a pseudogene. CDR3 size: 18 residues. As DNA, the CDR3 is TGCACCAGCAGCCAAGACAGGGCTAGCGGGAGGAACACCGGGGAGCTGTTTTTT. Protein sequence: CTSSQDRASGRNTGELFF.

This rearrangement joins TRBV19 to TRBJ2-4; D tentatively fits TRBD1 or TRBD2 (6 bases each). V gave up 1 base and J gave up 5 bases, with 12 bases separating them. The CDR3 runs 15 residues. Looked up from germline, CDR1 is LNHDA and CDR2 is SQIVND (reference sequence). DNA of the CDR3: TGTGCCAGTAGTATAGCGGGGGCACGGGAAAACATTCAGTACTTC. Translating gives CASSIAGARENIQYF.

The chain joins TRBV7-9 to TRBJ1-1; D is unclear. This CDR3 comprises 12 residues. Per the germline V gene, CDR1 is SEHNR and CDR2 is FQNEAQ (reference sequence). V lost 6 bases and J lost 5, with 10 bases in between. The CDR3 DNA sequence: TGTGCCAGCAGGCATGACCGTACTGAAGCTTTCTTT. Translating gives CASRHDRTEAFF.

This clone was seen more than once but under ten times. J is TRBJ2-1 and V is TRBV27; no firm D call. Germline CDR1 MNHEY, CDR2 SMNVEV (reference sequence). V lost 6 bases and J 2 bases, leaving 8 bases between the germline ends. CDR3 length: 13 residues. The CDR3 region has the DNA TGTGCCAGCAGCCTTTGGGCCTACAATGAGCAGTTCTTC. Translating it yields CASSLWAYNEQFF.

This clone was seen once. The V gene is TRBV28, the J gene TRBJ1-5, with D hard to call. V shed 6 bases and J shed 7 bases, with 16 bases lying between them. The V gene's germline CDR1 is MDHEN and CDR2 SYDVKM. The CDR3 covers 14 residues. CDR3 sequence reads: CASSLTLIYQPQHF. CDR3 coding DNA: TGTGCCAGCAGCCTCACACTAATCTACCAGCCCCAGCATTTT.

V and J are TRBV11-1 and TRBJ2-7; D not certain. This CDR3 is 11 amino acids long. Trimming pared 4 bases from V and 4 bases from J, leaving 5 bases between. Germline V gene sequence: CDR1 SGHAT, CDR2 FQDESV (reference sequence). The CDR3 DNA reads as TGTGCCAGCAGCTCCGAATACGAGCAGTACTTC. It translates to CASSSEYEQYF.

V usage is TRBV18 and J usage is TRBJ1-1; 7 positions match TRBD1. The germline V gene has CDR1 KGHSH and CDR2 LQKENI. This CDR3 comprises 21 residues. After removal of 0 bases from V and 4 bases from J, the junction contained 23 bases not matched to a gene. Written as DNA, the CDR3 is TGTGCCAGCTCACCACCGTATGGGACAGAAGGATCCGGAACTCCTTCCACTGAAGCTTTCTTT. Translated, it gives CASSPPYGTEGSGTPSTEAFF. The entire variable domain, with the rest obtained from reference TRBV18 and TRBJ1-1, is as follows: NAGVMQNPRHLVRRRGQEARLRCSPMKGHSHVYWYRQLPEEGLKFMVYLQKENIIDESGMPKERFSAEFPKEGPSILRIQQVVRGDSAAYFCASSPPYGTEGSGTPSTEAFFGQGTRLTVV.

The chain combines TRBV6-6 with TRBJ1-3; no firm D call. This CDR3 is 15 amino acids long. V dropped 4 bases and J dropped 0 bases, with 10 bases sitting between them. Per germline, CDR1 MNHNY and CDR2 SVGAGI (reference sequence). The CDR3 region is CASSSDGSSGNTIYF. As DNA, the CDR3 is TGTGCCAGCAGTTCCGACGGCAGCTCTGGAAACACCATATATTTT.

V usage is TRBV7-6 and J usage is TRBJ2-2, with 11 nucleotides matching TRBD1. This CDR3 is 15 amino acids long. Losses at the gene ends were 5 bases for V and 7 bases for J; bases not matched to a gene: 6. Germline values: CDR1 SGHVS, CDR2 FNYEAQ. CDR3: CASSPWTGGIGELFF. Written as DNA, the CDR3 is TGTGCCAGCAGCCCCTGGACAGGGGGCATCGGGGAGCTGTTTTTT.

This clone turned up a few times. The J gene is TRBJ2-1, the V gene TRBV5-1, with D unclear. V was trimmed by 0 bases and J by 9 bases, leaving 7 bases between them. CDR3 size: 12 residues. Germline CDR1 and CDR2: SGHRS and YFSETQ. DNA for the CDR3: TGCGCCAGCAGCTTGGCAGGAAGTGAGCAGTTCTTC. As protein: CASSLAGSEQFF.

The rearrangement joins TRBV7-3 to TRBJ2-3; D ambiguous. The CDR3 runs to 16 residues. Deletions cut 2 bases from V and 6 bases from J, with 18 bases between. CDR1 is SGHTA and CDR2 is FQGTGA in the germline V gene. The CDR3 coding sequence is TGTGCCAGCAGCTTATATGGAGCCCGTTTATTCGATACGCAGTATTTT. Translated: CASSLYGARLFDTQYF.

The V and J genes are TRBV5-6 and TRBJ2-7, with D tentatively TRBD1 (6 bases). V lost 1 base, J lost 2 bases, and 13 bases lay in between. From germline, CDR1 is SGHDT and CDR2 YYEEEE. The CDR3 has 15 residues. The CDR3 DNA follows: TGTGCCAGCAGCTTGTGGCAGGGGTTTCCCTACGAGCAGTACTTC. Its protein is CASSLWQGFPYEQYF.

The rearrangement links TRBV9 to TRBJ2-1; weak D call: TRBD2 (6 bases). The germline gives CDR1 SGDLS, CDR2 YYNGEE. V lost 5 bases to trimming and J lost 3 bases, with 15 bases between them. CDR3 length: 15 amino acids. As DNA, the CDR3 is TGTGCCAGCAGTTTTAGCGGTGGGGACTACAATGAGCAGTTCTTC. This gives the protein CASSFSGGDYNEQFF.

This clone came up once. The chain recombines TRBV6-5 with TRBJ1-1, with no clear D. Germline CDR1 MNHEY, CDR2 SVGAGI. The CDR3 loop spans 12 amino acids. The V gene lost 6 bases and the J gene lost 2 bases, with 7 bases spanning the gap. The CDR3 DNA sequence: TGTGCCAGCAGGAAGACCAACACTGAAGCTTTCTTT. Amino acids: CASRKTNTEAFF.

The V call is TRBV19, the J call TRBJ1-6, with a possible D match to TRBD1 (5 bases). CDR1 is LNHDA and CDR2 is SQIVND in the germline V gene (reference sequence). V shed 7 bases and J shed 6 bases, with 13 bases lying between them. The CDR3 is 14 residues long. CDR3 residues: CASNPDGGNSPLHF. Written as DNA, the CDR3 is TGTGCCAGTAACCCTGACGGGGGTAATTCACCCCTCCACTTT.

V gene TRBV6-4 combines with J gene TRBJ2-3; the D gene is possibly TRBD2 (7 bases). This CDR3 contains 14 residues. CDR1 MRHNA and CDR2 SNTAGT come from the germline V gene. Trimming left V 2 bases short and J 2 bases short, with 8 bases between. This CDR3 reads CASSDGGATDTQYF. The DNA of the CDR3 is TGTGCCAGCAGTGACGGGGGGGCCACAGATACGCAGTATTTT.

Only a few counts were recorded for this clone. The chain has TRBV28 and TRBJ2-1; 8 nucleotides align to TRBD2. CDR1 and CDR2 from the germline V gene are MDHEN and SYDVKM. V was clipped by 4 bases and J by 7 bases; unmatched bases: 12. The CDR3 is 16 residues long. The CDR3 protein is CASSYAGGPRRNEQFF. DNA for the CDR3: TGTGCCAGCAGTTATGCGGGGGGCCCAAGGAGGAATGAGCAGTTCTTC.

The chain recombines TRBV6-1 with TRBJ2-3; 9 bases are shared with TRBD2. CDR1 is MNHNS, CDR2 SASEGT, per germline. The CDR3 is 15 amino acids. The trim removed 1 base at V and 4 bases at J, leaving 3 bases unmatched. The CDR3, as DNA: TGTGCCAGCAGTGAAGGGAGCGGGGGGCCAGATACGCAGTATTTT. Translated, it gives CASSEGSGGPDTQYF.

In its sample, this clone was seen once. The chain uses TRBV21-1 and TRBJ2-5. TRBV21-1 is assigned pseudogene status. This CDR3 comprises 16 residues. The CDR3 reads CASSNHRDARQETQYF. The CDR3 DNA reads TGTGCCAGCAGCAACCATCGGGACGCCCGTCAAGAGACCCAGTACTTC.

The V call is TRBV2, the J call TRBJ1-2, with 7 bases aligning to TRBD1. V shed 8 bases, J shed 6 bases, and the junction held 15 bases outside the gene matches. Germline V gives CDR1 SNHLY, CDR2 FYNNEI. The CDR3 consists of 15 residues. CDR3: CASRYLVGGSDGYTF. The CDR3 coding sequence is TGTGCCAGCCGGTATCTAGTAGGGGGCTCGGATGGCTACACCTTC.

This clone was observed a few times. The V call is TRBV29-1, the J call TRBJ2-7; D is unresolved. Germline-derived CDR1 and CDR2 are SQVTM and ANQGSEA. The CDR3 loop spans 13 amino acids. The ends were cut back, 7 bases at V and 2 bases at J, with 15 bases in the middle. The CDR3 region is CSARGSEPYEQYF. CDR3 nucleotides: TGCAGCGCCCGAGGAAGCGAACCCTACGAGCAGTACTTC.

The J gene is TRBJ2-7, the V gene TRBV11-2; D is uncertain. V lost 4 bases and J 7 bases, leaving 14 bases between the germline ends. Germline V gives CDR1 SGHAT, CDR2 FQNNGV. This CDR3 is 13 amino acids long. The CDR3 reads CASSSLMSGEQYF. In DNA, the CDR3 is TGTGCCAGCAGCTCCCTAATGAGTGGTGAGCAGTACTTC.

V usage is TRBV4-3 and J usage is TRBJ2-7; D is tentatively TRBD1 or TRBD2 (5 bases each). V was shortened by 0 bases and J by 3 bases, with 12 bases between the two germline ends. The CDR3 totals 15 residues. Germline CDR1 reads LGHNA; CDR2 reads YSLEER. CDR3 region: CASSQDWGTIYEQYF. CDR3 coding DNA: TGCGCCAGCAGCCAAGACTGGGGGACCATCTACGAGCAGTACTTC.

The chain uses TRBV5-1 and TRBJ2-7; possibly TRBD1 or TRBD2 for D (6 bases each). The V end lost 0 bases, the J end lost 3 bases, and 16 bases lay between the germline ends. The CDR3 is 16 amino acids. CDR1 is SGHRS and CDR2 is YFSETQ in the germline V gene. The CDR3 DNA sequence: TGCGCCAGCAGCTTGGTTGGGGGGCGCGGTCGCTACGAGCAGTACTTC. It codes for CASSLVGGRGRYEQYF.

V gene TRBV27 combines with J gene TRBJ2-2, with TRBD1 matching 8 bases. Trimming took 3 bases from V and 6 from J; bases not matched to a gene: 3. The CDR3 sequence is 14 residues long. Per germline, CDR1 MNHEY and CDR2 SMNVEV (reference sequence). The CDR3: CASSFLQGAGELFF. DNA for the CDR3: TGTGCCAGCAGTTTCTTACAGGGGGCCGGGGAGCTGTTTTTT.

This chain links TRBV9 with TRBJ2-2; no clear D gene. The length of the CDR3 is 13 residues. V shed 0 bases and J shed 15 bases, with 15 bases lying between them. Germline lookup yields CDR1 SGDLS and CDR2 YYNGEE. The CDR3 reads CASSVGGAGVVFF. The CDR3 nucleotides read TGTGCCAGCAGCGTAGGAGGAGCTGGGGTGGTGTTTTTT.

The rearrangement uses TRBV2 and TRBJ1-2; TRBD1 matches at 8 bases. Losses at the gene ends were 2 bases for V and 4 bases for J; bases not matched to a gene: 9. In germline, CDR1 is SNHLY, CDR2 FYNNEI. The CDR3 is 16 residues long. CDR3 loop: CASSENLRDRLYGYTF. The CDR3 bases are TGTGCCAGCAGTGAAAATTTACGGGACAGGCTCTATGGCTACACCTTC.

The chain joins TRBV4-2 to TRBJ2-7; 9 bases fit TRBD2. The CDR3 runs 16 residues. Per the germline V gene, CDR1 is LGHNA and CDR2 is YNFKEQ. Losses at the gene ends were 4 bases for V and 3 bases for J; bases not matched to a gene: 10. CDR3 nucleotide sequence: TGTGCCAGCAGCCCGTTAATTAGCGGGAGTCTCTACGAGCAGTACTTC. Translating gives CASSPLISGSLYEQYF.